The 24 T cell receptor beta chains below all came from one sample that was sequenced in a study of blood T cell repertoires in COVID-19. Method: immunoSEQ multiplex PCR; TCRdb's copy keeps in-frame clones and lacks some. The sample includes fewer than 400,000 clones, about nine tenths of them seen just once. Sequenced sample: PBMCs or T cells enriched from blood (not recorded which). These receptors were obtained from a woman aged 18-35 years who had recovered from COVID-19.

This chain connects TRBV7-3 to TRBJ2-7, with a possible D match to TRBD2 (5 bases). V lost 5 bases and J 5 bases, leaving 19 bases between the germline ends. CDR1 and CDR2 (germline): SGHTA, FQGTGA. This CDR3 has 15 residues. CDR3: CASSHGGAGQNEQYF. The CDR3, as DNA: TGTGCCAGCAGCCATGGAGGTGCAGGTCAAAACGAGCAGTACTTC.

This clone was recorded many times. This rearrangement joins TRBV19 to TRBJ2-5; 14 bases are a match to TRBD2. V lost 5 bases and J lost 5; bases outside the gene matches: 13. The CDR3 is made up of 18 amino acids. From germline, CDR1 is LNHDA and CDR2 SQIVND (reference sequence). This CDR3 is CASSPSLGTSGSWETQYF. The CDR3 bases are TGTGCCAGTAGTCCATCATTAGGGACTAGCGGGAGTTGGGAGACCCAGTACTTC.

The chain has TRBV5-6 and TRBJ1-5; 9 bases agree with TRBD1. V lost 4 bases, J lost 4 bases, and 6 bases stayed unmatched. This CDR3 spans 15 amino acids. Per the germline V gene, CDR1 is SGHDT and CDR2 is YYEEEE. This CDR3 is CASSPGTGRNQPQHF. In DNA form, the CDR3 reads TGTGCCAGCAGCCCCGGGACAGGGAGGAATCAGCCCCAGCATTTT.

The rearrangement links TRBV5-1 to TRBJ2-5; TRBD2 aligns across 7 bases. The CDR3 has 17 residues. Germline trimming cut 0 bases from V and 1 base from J; bases unmatched to any gene: 9. CDR1 is SGHRS and CDR2 is YFSETQ in the germline V gene. DNA for the CDR3: TGCGCCAGCAGCTTGGCCCCCAGCGGGGCAGGCCAAGAGACCCAGTACTTC. It codes for CASSLAPSGAGQETQYF.

This chain uses TRBV24-1 with TRBJ1-5, with D possibly being TRBD1 (6 bases). V was clipped by 12 bases and J by 5 bases, with 22 bases between them. The CDR3 sequence is 15 residues long. Germline V gives CDR1 KGHDR, CDR2 SFDVKD. CDR3 sequence: CASGPGGFVDQPQHF. CDR3 nucleotide sequence: TGTGCCTCCGGGCCGGGGGGCTTTGTCGATCAGCCCCAGCATTTT.

V gene TRBV5-4 combines with J gene TRBJ2-1; TRBD2 matches 8 bases. The CDR3 contains 18 residues. Germline CDR1 SGHNT, CDR2 YYREEE (reference sequence). Trimming took 4 bases from V and 9 from J; bases not matched to a gene: 21. CDR3 DNA: TGTGCCAGCAGCCCCCGCGTCGTGATGCGCGGGGGGAGGGGTGAGCAGTTCTTC. Amino acid sequence: CASSPRVVMRGGRGEQFF.

This chain connects TRBV7-2 to TRBJ1-5, with 7 bases identical to TRBD1. This CDR3 region has 15 residues. V gave up 0 bases and J gave up 4 bases; unmatched junction bases: 3. Germline values: CDR1 SGHTA, CDR2 FQGNSA. This chain's CDR3 is CASSLAAGGNQPQHF. In DNA form, the CDR3 reads TGTGCCAGCAGCTTAGCGGCAGGGGGAAATCAGCCCCAGCATTTT.

This clone was recorded only once. The rearrangement joins TRBV5-4 to TRBJ1-1; D is possibly TRBD1 (5 bases). The CDR3 spans 15 residues. From germline, CDR1 is SGHNT and CDR2 YYREEE (reference sequence). V dropped 2 bases and J dropped 0 bases, with 11 bases sitting between them. In DNA form, the CDR3 reads TGTGCCAGCAGCTTCGACAGCATCATGAACACTGAAGCTTTCTTT. Amino acid sequence: CASSFDSIMNTEAFF.

The J gene is TRBJ2-3, the V gene TRBV28; D unresolved. V gave up 4 bases and J gave up 4 bases, with 6 bases separating them. Germline V gene data show CDR1 as MDHEN and CDR2 as SYDVKM. The CDR3 runs to 12 residues. This CDR3 is CASSSLADTQYF. The CDR3 DNA reads as TGTGCCAGCAGTTCCCTAGCAGATACGCAGTATTTT.

The chain couples TRBV2 to TRBJ1-2; 10 bases are a match to TRBD1. Trimming removed 10 bases from V and 6 bases from J; junction bases left unmatched: 5. Germline loops: CDR1 SNHLY, CDR2 FYNNEI. The CDR3 contains 12 residues. CDR3 sequence reads: CATRDRGHGYTF. In DNA form, the CDR3 reads TGTGCCACCCGGGACAGGGGACATGGCTACACCTTC.

This clone has only a few counts. The V and J genes are TRBV27 and TRBJ1-2; tentative D call: TRBD1 (5 bases). Germline V lookup: CDR1 MNHEY, CDR2 SMNVEV (reference sequence). This CDR3 has 16 amino acids. V lost 4 bases and J 1 base, leaving 16 bases between the germline ends. CDR3 in DNA: TGTGCCAGCAGTTCCTTTTCTCGGACAAGTAACTATGGCTACACCTTC. As protein: CASSSFSRTSNYGYTF.

This chain uses TRBV27 with TRBJ1-1, with D tentatively TRBD1 (6 bases). The germline CDR1 and CDR2 sequences are MNHEY and SMNVEV (reference sequence). The CDR3 extends over 14 amino acids. V was cut by 3 bases and J by 2 bases, with 10 bases left in between. DNA of the CDR3: TGTGCCAGCAGTTTCATCAGGGGCAACACTGAAGCTTTCTTT. Residues: CASSFIRGNTEAFF.

This sequence joins TRBV27 and TRBJ2-4, with D possibly being TRBD1 (6 bases). This CDR3 has 17 amino acids. The V end was cut by 3 bases, the J end by 8 bases, with 23 bases between. Looked up from germline, CDR1 is MNHEY and CDR2 is SMNVEV (reference sequence). The CDR3 sequence: CASSLRQGNGIGDIQYF. The CDR3 DNA follows: TGTGCCAGCAGTTTGCGGCAGGGGAATGGGATAGGGGACATTCAGTACTTC.

The sample holds a few counts of this clone. The chain is built from TRBV12-3 or TRBV12-4 and TRBJ1-2; D is unresolved. The CDR3 runs 12 residues. The ends were cut back, 7 bases at V and 8 bases at J, with 14 bases in the middle. CDR3 nucleotides: TGTGCCAGCACTCTCACCACGGGAGGCTACACCTTC. This gives the protein CASTLTTGGYTF.

The V and J genes are TRBV6-6 and TRBJ2-2; TRBD2 aligns across 10 bases. Unmatched junction bases numbered 6, after V lost 5 bases and J lost 0 bases. The germline gives CDR1 MNHNY, CDR2 SVGAGI (reference sequence). The CDR3 runs to 17 residues. CDR3 sequence: CASSRIAGGPNTGELFF. CDR3 nucleotide sequence: TGTGCCAGCAGTCGAATAGCGGGGGGACCGAACACCGGGGAGCTGTTTTTT.

This clone was found a few times. V is TRBV10-3 and J is TRBJ1-1; TRBD1 agrees at 7 bases. CDR3 length: 14 residues. The germline gives CDR1 ENHRY, CDR2 SYGVKD. The V and J ends lost 8 bases and 6 bases, in that order; junction bases with no gene match: 12. This CDR3 reads CAIRAEGATPEAFF. CDR3 in DNA: TGTGCCATCCGGGCGGAGGGGGCGACCCCTGAAGCTTTCTTT.

The chain is built from TRBV3-1 (or the pseudogene TRBV3-2) and TRBJ2-5; 7 bases map to TRBD1. Germline V lookup: CDR1 LGHDT, CDR2 YNNKEL (reference sequence). The length of the CDR3 is 13 residues. V was pared by 3 bases and J by 7 bases, with 5 bases of the junction left unmatched. CDR3 region: CASSQTGITTQYF. In DNA form, the CDR3 reads TGTGCCAGCAGCCAGACAGGGATCACGACCCAGTACTTC.

The rearrangement uses TRBV9 and TRBJ1-4, with 8 positions matching TRBD1. Germline V gene lookup returns CDR1 SGDLS and CDR2 YYNGEE. V gave up 4 bases and J gave up 3 bases; unmatched junction bases: 2. There are 14 residues in the CDR3. DNA of the CDR3: TGTGCCAGCAGCTTGGGACAGGCTAATGAAAAACTGTTTTTT. Protein product: CASSLGQANEKLFF.

The V call is TRBV7-2, the J call TRBJ2-7, with D possibly TRBD2 on 6 matching bases. CDR1 SGHTA and CDR2 FQGNSA come from the germline V gene. The CDR3 has 16 amino acids. V was trimmed by 6 bases and J by 6 bases, leaving 24 bases between them. The CDR3 bases are TGTGCCAGCAGTAGTTCGGGAGCTTTCAGGGCCTCCGAGCAGTACTTC. This encodes CASSSSGAFRASEQYF.

This chain connects TRBV27 to TRBJ2-5, with TRBD2 matching 7 bases. The CDR3 covers 16 residues. Germline values: CDR1 MNHEY, CDR2 SMNVEV (reference sequence). V was clipped by 0 bases and J by 0 bases; unmatched bases: 4. The CDR3 sequence: CASSLSSGGYQETQYF. The CDR3 DNA reads as TGTGCCAGCAGTTTATCGTCGGGAGGATACCAAGAGACCCAGTACTTC.

In regard to this clone: Other DNA variants within this sample encode the same CDR3. The rearrangement joins TRBV7-9 to TRBJ2-7, with no clear D. The CDR3 consists of 13 residues. Germline V gene data show CDR1 as SEHNR and CDR2 as FQNEAQ (reference sequence). Trimming cost V 0 bases and J 7 bases, with 10 bases left between them. The DNA for the CDR3 is TGTGCCAGCAGCTTAGCTCCCGGCGGTGAGCAGTACTTC. Its protein product is CASSLAPGGEQYF.

The chain carries TRBV6-5 and TRBJ1-6, with 7 bases lining up with TRBD1. Trimming took 4 bases from V and 6 from J; bases not matched to a gene: 3. The CDR3 sequence is 14 residues long. The germline V gene has CDR1 MNHEY and CDR2 SVGAGI. This CDR3 reads CASSWNRGNSPLHF. In DNA form, the CDR3 reads TGTGCCAGCAGTTGGAACAGGGGTAATTCACCCCTCCACTTT.

The genes are TRBV6-4 and TRBJ2-1, with 12 bases that match TRBD2. Trimming removed 2 bases from V and 6 bases from J; junction bases left unmatched: 5. Per the germline V gene, CDR1 is MRHNA and CDR2 is SNTAGT. The CDR3 contains 16 residues. CDR3: CASSDPGLAGSNEQFF. The CDR3 bases are TGTGCCAGCAGTGACCCCGGACTAGCGGGGTCCAATGAGCAGTTCTTC.

The V and J genes are TRBV24-1 and TRBJ1-4; the D gene is possibly TRBD1 (6 bases). V gave up 3 bases and J gave up 7 bases, with 17 bases separating them. This CDR3 is built from 16 residues. CDR1 KGHDR and CDR2 SFDVKD come from the germline V gene. CDR3 DNA sequence: TGTGCCACCAGTGATCCAACAGGGTTCGAGGGTGAAAAACTGTTTTTT. Encoded protein: CATSDPTGFEGEKLFF.